This is a list of T cell receptor beta chains from one sample in a study of blood T cells in healthy people across ages. TCRdb re-analysed the 5' RACE reads in MiXCR, keeping a single row per CDR3 protein. The sample yields roughly 1,300,000 distinct CDR3 sequences, around 55% seen once. What was sequenced was blood. The receptor set was obtained from a man between 18 and 29 years old in good health. Each CDR3 is given with its conserved first and last residue. The D gene is left open where the match is weak. Rows give clone size only sometimes, using once, few, many, or a class for an expanded clone.

>-|-|TRBJ2-5|TRBV2
CARLAVGGNETQYF
TGTGCCAGATTAGCAGTGGGTGGCAACGAGACCCAGTACTTC
>-|-|TRBJ2-7|TRBV7-6
CASSLEAGGGYNEQYF
TGTGCCAGCAGCTTAGAGGCGGGTGGGGGATATAATGAGCAGTACTTC
>few|-|TRBJ2-5|TRBV20-1
CSASHWVGSQETQYF
TGCAGTGCTAGTCACTGGGTCGGGAGCCAAGAGACCCAGTACTTC
>-|TRBD2|TRBJ2-5|TRBV3-1
CASSQGSSGSETQYF
TGTGCCAGCAGCCAAGGTTCGAGCGGGAGTGAGACCCAGTACTTC
>many|TRBD2|TRBJ2-7|TRBV20-1
CSARRLADYEQYF
TGCAGTGCTCGTCGACTAGCGGACTACGAGCAGTACTTC
>few|-|TRBJ1-2|TRBV15
CATSREGGLDPYGYTF
TGTGCCACCAGCAGAGAGGGGGGCCTCGACCCCTATGGCTACACCTTC
>-|-|TRBJ2-5|TRBV20-1
CSARRGAAQETQYF
TGCAGTGCCCGAAGAGGAGCGGCCCAAGAGACCCAGTACTTC
>-|-|TRBJ2-5|TRBV7-2
CASSPQAAYQETQYF
TGTGCCAGCAGCCCACAGGCGGCATACCAAGAGACCCAGTACTTC
>-|-|TRBJ2-1|TRBV5-6
CASSAGASEYEQFF
TGTGCCAGCAGCGCCGGAGCGAGTGAGTATGAGCAGTTCTTC
>-|-|TRBJ2-1|TRBV27
CASSFIKQEQFF
TGTGCCAGCAGTTTCATTAAGCAGGAGCAGTTCTTC
>-|-|TRBJ2-3|TRBV4-1
CASSRERVQLPSTDTQYF
TGCGCCAGCAGCCGAGAACGTGTGCAGCTACCTAGCACAGATACGCAGTATTTT
>-|-|TRBJ2-7|TRBV12-3/TRBV12-4
CASTAESYEQYF
TGTGCCAGCACCGCTGAATCCTACGAGCAGTACTTC
>-|TRBD1|TRBJ2-1|TRBV28
CASSPPDRYSYNEQFF
TGTGCCAGCAGTCCGCCGGACAGGTACTCCTACAATGAGCAGTTCTTC
>-|TRBD2|TRBJ2-7|TRBV7-9
CASTEAGVVPEIEQYF
TGTGCCAGCACCGAAGCGGGAGTAGTGCCAGAGATCGAGCAGTACTTC
>-|-|TRBJ2-7|TRBV20-1
CSASPFIGNSYEQYF
TGCAGTGCTAGCCCCTTCATTGGGAATTCCTACGAGCAGTACTTC
>-|TRBD2|TRBJ2-5|TRBV20-1
CSAYRLAGFETQYF
TGCAGTGCTTATCGACTAGCGGGGTTTGAGACCCAGTACTTC
>few|-|TRBJ2-1|TRBV21-1
CATPSPDGFGNEQFF
TGTGCCACCCCCAGCCCGGACGGATTTGGGAATGAGCAGTTCTTC
>-|-|TRBJ2-1|TRBV7-9
CASSQEGFNEQFF
TGCGCCAGCAGCCAAGAAGGTTTCAATGAGCAGTTCTTC
>-|-|TRBJ2-7|TRBV4-2
CASSQERRNSYEQYF
TGTGCCAGCAGCCAAGAGCGGAGAAACTCCTACGAGCAGTACTTC
>-|-|TRBJ2-1|TRBV29-1
CSAPYLGDEQFF
TGCAGCGCTCCATATCTGGGGGATGAGCAGTTCTTC
>-|-|TRBJ1-4|TRBV13
CASSHSMDIPNEKLFF
TGTGCCAGCAGCCATTCTATGGACATTCCTAATGAAAAACTGTTTTTT
>-|TRBD2|TRBJ2-1|TRBV7-9
CASSLPGTSGRFNYNEQFF
TGCGCCAGCAGCTTGCCTGGGACTAGCGGGAGGTTCAACTACAATGAGCAGTTCTTC
>-|-|TRBJ1-6|TRBV7-9
CASSLVIGEPGNSPLHF
TGTGCCAGCAGCTTAGTTATCGGGGAACCGGGAAATTCACCCCTCCACTTT
>-|-|TRBJ1-5|TRBV6-1
CASRANYQPQHF
TGTGCCAGCAGGGCAAACTATCAGCCCCAGCATTTT
>-|TRBD2|TRBJ2-3|TRBV2
CVSYLNKRGGLPTQYF
TGTGTCAGCTACCTTAATAAGCGGGGGGGCCTCCCGACGCAGTATTTT
>-|TRBD1|TRBJ2-2|TRBV10-3
CAISESRTGAGKLFF
TGTGCCATCAGTGAGTCAAGGACAGGGGCCGGGAAGCTGTTTTTT
>-|-|TRBJ2-7|TRBV29-1
CSVDQATYEQYF
TGCAGCGTTGACCAGGCGACCTACGAGCAGTACTTC
>-|-|TRBJ2-5|TRBV12-3/TRBV12-4
CASSLAVDDASAQYF
TGTGCCAGCAGCCTGGCGGTGGACGACGCTTCTGCGCAGTACTTC
>-|-|TRBJ2-3|TRBV6-5
CASREGAGTDTQYF
TGTGCCAGCAGGGAGGGGGCCGGCACAGATACGCAGTATTTT
>-|-|TRBJ2-5|TRBV7-2
CASSLRSRETQYF
TGTGCCAGCAGCTTAAGAAGCCGGGAGACCCAGTACTTC
>few|-|TRBJ1-2|TRBV12-3/TRBV12-4
CASSWGIGYTF
TGTGCCAGCAGTTGGGGCATTGGCTACACCTTC
>-|TRBD1|TRBJ2-7|TRBV4-3
CASSQDLRDRRIDEQYF
TGCGCCAGCAGCCAAGATTTGAGGGACAGGAGGATTGACGAGCAGTACTTC
>few|TRBD1|TRBJ2-7|TRBV29-1
CSGPDRGSRDLTYEQYF
TGCAGCGGCCCTGACAGGGGATCTCGTGATCTTACCTACGAGCAGTACTTC
>once|-|TRBJ2-7|TRBV27
CASKIHGLGVYEQYF
TGTGCCAGCAAAATCCACGGACTTGGGGTCTACGAGCAGTACTTC
>-|TRBD1|TRBJ1-5|TRBV7-9
CASSLERDRNQPQHF
TGTGCCAGCAGCTTAGAAAGGGACAGAAATCAGCCCCAGCATTTT
>few|-|TRBJ2-7|TRBV15
CATSREGNYEQYF
TGTGCCACCAGCAGAGAGGGCAACTACGAGCAGTACTTC
>-|TRBD2|TRBJ2-5|TRBV28
CASSLGLAVEQYF
TGTGCCAGCAGTTTAGGTCTAGCGGTTGAGCAGTACTTC
>few|-|TRBJ1-2|TRBV29-1
CSVEDPGTVNGYTF
TGCAGCGTTGAAGATCCCGGGACCGTCAATGGCTACACCTTC
>-|-|TRBJ2-7|TRBV4-1
CASSQDPGMTYEQYF
TGCGCCAGCAGCCAAGATCCAGGGATGACCTATGAGCAGTACTTC
>-|-|TRBJ2-3|TRBV10-1
CASSDQISTDTQYF
TGCGCCAGCAGTGATCAGATTAGCACAGATACGCAGTATTTT
>-|TRBD2|TRBJ2-1|TRBV3-1
CASSPTGTSPYNEQFF
TGTGCCAGCAGCCCGACCGGGACTAGCCCCTACAATGAGCAGTTCTTC
>few|-|TRBJ2-2|TRBV12-3/TRBV12-4
CATPRRAGELFF
TGTGCCACCCCTCGGAGGGCCGGGGAGCTGTTTTTT